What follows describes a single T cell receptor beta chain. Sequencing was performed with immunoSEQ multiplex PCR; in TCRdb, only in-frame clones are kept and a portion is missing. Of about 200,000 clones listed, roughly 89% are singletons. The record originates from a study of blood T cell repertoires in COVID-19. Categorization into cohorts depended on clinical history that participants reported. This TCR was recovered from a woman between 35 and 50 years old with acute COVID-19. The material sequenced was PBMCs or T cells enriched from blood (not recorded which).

The CDR3 nucleotides read TGCGCCAGCAGCTTGGATGGGGCAGTGGACTATGGCTACACCTTC. It encodes CASSLDGAVDYGYTF. The V and J genes are TRBV5-1 and TRBJ1-2; weak D call: TRBD1 (5 bases). The germline V gene encodes CDR1 SGHRS and CDR2 YFSETQ. With 0 bases removed from V and 3 bases from J, the gap between germline ends came to 12 bases. The CDR3 spans 15 residues.